The 26 T cell receptor beta chains reported below all come from one sample, sequenced in a study of response to subunit inactivated influenza vaccine. TCRdb re-called the RT-PCR reads through MiXCR, storing one row per CDR3 protein. The sample yields 500,000 to 700,000 distinct CDR3 sequences, approximately 22% seen once. The data also belong to a second study, concerning T cells expressing NK-cell markers. Turning to that study: Researchers built TCR beta cDNA using 5'RACE template switching with UMIs.

Source: CD4+ T cells sorted from PBMCs, taken 11 to 12 days after vaccination. These receptor sequences come from a man between 45 and 60 years old who received an inactivated influenza vaccine.

This clonotype was counted between two and nine times. The chain employs TRBV3-1 and TRBJ2-7; D is ambiguous. The CDR3 totals 19 residues. Trimming took 0 bases from V and 6 from J, leaving 27 bases between them. Germline CDR1 and CDR2: LGHDT and YNNKEL (reference sequence). This CDR3 reads CASSQDPSIQFGTPGEQYF. The CDR3 DNA follows: TGTGCCAGCAGCCAAGACCCCTCCATTCAGTTTGGAACCCCAGGCGAGCAGTACTTC.

This clonotype has a count of ten or more. The chain recombines TRBV7-8 with TRBJ1-5; the D is unclear. The CDR3 has 14 amino acids. The germline V gene has CDR1 SGHVS and CDR2 FQNEAQ. V was clipped by 1 base and J by 2 bases, with 6 bases between them. The CDR3 sequence is CASSLVAGNQPQHF. The CDR3 DNA reads as TGTGCCAGCAGCTTAGTTGCGGGCAATCAGCCCCAGCATTTT. The full variable domain, its missing parts supplied by reference TRBV7-8 and TRBJ1-5, is GAGVSQSPRYKVAKRGQDVALRCDPISGHVSLFWYQQALGQGPEFLTYFQNEAQLDKSGLPSDRFFAERPEGSVSTLKIQRTQQEDSAVYLCASSLVAGNQPQHFGDGTRLSIL.

This clonotype was seen only a few times. Relative to the germline gene, one junction end is altered; a read error may explain this. The rearrangement uses TRBV12-3 or TRBV12-4 and TRBJ1-4, with a weak D call TRBD1 (5 bases). CDR3 length: 14 residues. CDR3 amino acids: CASSFRGTDEKLFF. The CDR3 DNA reads as TGTGCCAGCAGTTTTCGCGGGACCGATGAGAAACTGTTTTTT.

This clonotype was seen many times. The chain recombines TRBV7-2 with TRBJ2-3; TRBD2 might be the D (6 bases). The CDR3 has 11 residues. Trimming removed 1 base at V and 15 bases at J, with 11 bases between. CDR1 and CDR2 (germline): SGHTA, FQGNSA. The DNA for the CDR3 is TGTGCCAGCAGCTTAGGCGGGACCAGATATTTT. Translated: CASSLGGTRYF.

This clonotype showed up just a few times. Here the CDR3 DNA reads TGCGGGGGGGGAGGAGAGGATACGCAGTATTTT. Amino acids: CGGGGEDTQYF. The J gene is TRBJ2-3, the V gene TRBV29-1; 7 bases map to TRBD2. The germline CDR1 and CDR2 sequences are SQVTM and ANQGSEA. There are 11 residues in the CDR3.

This clonotype came up once. The chain couples TRBV7-9 to TRBJ1-1, with D unresolved. Germline V gene sequence: CDR1 SEHNR, CDR2 FQNEAQ (reference sequence). This CDR3 spans 11 amino acids. V was pared by 1 base and J by 9 bases, with 6 bases between. The CDR3 sequence is CASSLVEKAFF. For the CDR3, the DNA is TGTGCCAGCAGCTTAGTGGAGAAAGCTTTCTTT.

This chain joins TRBV7-2 and TRBJ2-3, with D perhaps TRBD1 (6 bases). Germline loops: CDR1 SGHTA, CDR2 FQGNSA. Trimming pared 5 bases from V and 2 bases from J, leaving 14 bases between. This CDR3 has 15 residues. The CDR3 sequence: CASSTRQAPTDTQYF. CDR3 nucleotide sequence: TGTGCCAGCAGCACTCGACAGGCCCCCACAGATACGCAGTATTTT.

V is TRBV29-1 and J is TRBJ2-7, with 12 nucleotides matching TRBD1. The CDR3 runs 14 residues. V was clipped by 3 bases and J by 4 bases; unmatched bases: 4. Germline V gene sequence: CDR1 SQVTM, CDR2 ANQGSEA. CDR3 sequence (DNA): TGCAGCGTTGAGTCGGGACAGGGGGCTTACGAGCAGTACTTC. It codes for CSVESGQGAYEQYF.

This clonotype has a count of ten or more. The chain combines TRBV29-1 with TRBJ2-3; the D call may be TRBD1 or TRBD2 (6 bases each). Trimming removed 4 bases at V and 2 bases at J, with 19 bases between. CDR3 length equals 16 residues. Germline CDR1 reads SQVTM; CDR2 reads ANQGSEA. The CDR3 reads CSVAGVRDGATDTQYF. Here the CDR3 DNA reads TGCAGCGTTGCAGGGGTGCGGGACGGAGCCACAGATACGCAGTATTTT.

This clonotype has a handful of counts. V and J are TRBV7-2 and TRBJ1-1; D call uncertain. The CDR3 has 16 residues. Germline V gene lookup returns CDR1 SGHTA and CDR2 FQGNSA. Trimming took off 1 base at V and 1 base at J, with 13 bases between the two ends. Here the CDR3 reads CASSLVSRGRNTEAFF. The CDR3 nucleotides are TGTGCCAGCAGCTTAGTGTCGCGGGGAAGGAACACTGAAGCTTTCTTT.

The chain joins TRBV12-3 or TRBV12-4 to TRBJ2-1; 15 bases fit TRBD2. V trimming: 4 bases; J trimming: 8 bases; junction bases outside the gene matches: 9. This CDR3 comprises 17 residues. CDR3 nucleotide sequence: TGTGCCAGCAGTTACAGACCGGGACTAGCGGGGGGCTATGAGCAGTTCTTC. It yields the protein CASSYRPGLAGGYEQFF.

The rearrangement uses TRBV7-6 and TRBJ2-2; TRBD2 might be the D (6 bases). Looked up from germline, CDR1 is SGHVS and CDR2 is FNYEAQ. The CDR3 contains 13 residues. Trimming took off 1 base at V and 6 bases at J, with 6 bases between the two ends. The CDR3 is CASSLGEAGELFF. The CDR3 coding sequence is TGTGCCAGCAGCTTAGGGGAGGCCGGGGAGCTGTTTTTT.

V gene TRBV20-1 combines with J gene TRBJ2-1; 9 bases align to TRBD2. Germline trimming cut 3 bases from V and 1 base from J; bases unmatched to any gene: 10. The CDR3 consists of 17 residues. CDR1 is DFQATT, CDR2 SNEGSKA, per germline (reference sequence). The DNA of the CDR3 is TGCAGTGCTAGGGGGGGGTTAGCGGGAGCATCCTACAATGAGCAGTTCTTC. This gives the protein CSARGGLAGASYNEQFF.

This clonotype has at least ten counts. Compared with germline, one end of the junction differs, possibly owing to a read error. V and J are TRBV5-1 and TRBJ1-1; 7 nucleotides align to TRBD1. The CDR3 sequence is 14 residues long. Germline V gene lookup returns CDR1 SGHRS and CDR2 YFSETQ. CDR3 nucleotides: TGTGCCAGCAGTTTGGGACAGCGTAACACTGAAGCTTTCTTT. Protein: CASSLGQRNTEAFF.

The chain couples TRBV20-1 to TRBJ1-5; TRBD1 matches 10 bases. V gave up 4 bases and J gave up 9 bases; unmatched junction bases: 9. This CDR3 is 14 amino acids long. Germline CDR1 is DFQATT and CDR2 is SNEGSKA (reference sequence). CDR3: CSATSTGGAGPQHF. As DNA, the CDR3 is TGCAGTGCTACCTCGACAGGGGGCGCGGGGCCCCAGCATTTT.

In the case of this clonotype: The junction departs from germline at one end; a sequencing error may be responsible. This sequence joins TRBV6-2 or TRBV6-3 and TRBJ2-3, with D hard to call. The CDR3 loop spans 12 amino acids. In germline, CDR1 is MNHEY, CDR2 SVGEGT. Here the CDR3 reads CASSSGSRLGDF. DNA of the CDR3: TGTGCCAGCAGTTCGGGCTCTCGACTCGGCGACTTT.

Regarding this clonotype: One end of the junction varies from germline; a read error may be responsible. The chain has TRBV5-1 and TRBJ2-3; 7 bases are shared with TRBD2. CDR3 length: 15 amino acids. The germline V gene encodes CDR1 SGHRS and CDR2 YFSETQ. The CDR3 bases are TGCGCCAGCACCTTGGTTGCGGGAGAAACAGATACGCAGTATTTT. Its protein product is CASTLVAGETDTQYF.

The chain combines TRBV5-1 with TRBJ2-5; D gene ambiguous. Per the germline V gene, CDR1 is SGHRS and CDR2 is YFSETQ. There are 15 residues in the CDR3. V lost 3 bases and J 5 bases, leaving 17 bases between the germline ends. The CDR3, as DNA: TGCGCCAGCAGCTCGGGTTCCATATATGCGGAGACCCAGTACTTC. This translates into CASSSGSIYAETQYF. The entire variable domain, with the rest obtained from reference TRBV5-1 and TRBJ2-5, is as follows: KAGVTQTPRYLIKTRGQQVTLSCSPISGHRSVSWYQQTPGQGLQFLFEYFSETQRNKGNFPGRFSGRQFSNSRSEMNVSTLELGDSALYLCASSSGSIYAETQYFGPGTRLLVL.

V and J are TRBV7-2 and TRBJ1-3; D ambiguous. With 0 bases removed from V and 6 bases from J, the gap between germline ends came to 9 bases. The CDR3 runs 14 residues. Per the germline V gene, CDR1 is SGHTA and CDR2 is FQGNSA. The CDR3 DNA reads TGTGCCAGCAGCTTAGCCGGGGTGACAAACACCATATATTTT. This gives the protein CASSLAGVTNTIYF.

This clonotype has a handful of counts. J is TRBJ2-3 and V is TRBV10-3; no clear D gene. The CDR3 totals 17 residues. Trimming took 0 bases from V and 0 from J, leaving 13 bases between them. Germline CDR1 and CDR2: ENHRY and SYGVKD. CDR3 DNA: TGTGCCATCAGTGAGTCGAACCTAGGGTTTAGCACAGATACGCAGTATTTT. Amino acids: CAISESNLGFSTDTQYF.

V and J are TRBV5-4 and TRBJ2-2, with TRBD1 matching over 7 bases. CDR3 length: 15 residues. V trimming: 5 bases; J trimming: 3 bases; junction bases outside the gene matches: 7. Germline values: CDR1 SGHNT, CDR2 YYREEE (reference sequence). The DNA of the CDR3 is TGTGCCAGCAGTACGGGACAGCTTCACACCGGGGAGCTGTTTTTT. This translates into CASSTGQLHTGELFF.

In the case of this clonotype: Since no conserved phenylalanine or tryptophan closes the CDR3, a read error is the likely cause. No DNA is shown, since the ends of the CDR3 on it are uncertain; the CDR3 is the one TCRdb lists. This sequence joins TRBV3-1 and TRBJ2-3. A total of 12 residues make up the CDR3, ends included. Germline CDR1 reads LGHDT; CDR2 reads YNNKEL (reference sequence). The CDR3 sequence: CASSQVNRVPQI.

The chain recombines TRBV30 with TRBJ2-7, with 8 bases matching TRBD2. Unmatched junction bases numbered 4, after V lost 2 bases and J lost 4 bases. There are 13 residues in the CDR3. Germline loops: CDR1 GTSNPN, CDR2 SVGIG (reference sequence). CDR3 in amino acids: CAWSSLAVYEQYF. In nucleotides, the CDR3 is TGTGCCTGGAGTTCACTAGCGGTGTACGAGCAGTACTTC. The full variable domain, completed using reference TRBV30 and TRBJ2-7, is SQTIHQWPATLVQPVGSPLSLECTVEGTSNPNLYWYRQAAGRGLQLLFYSVGIGQISSEVPQNLSASRPQDRQFILSSKKLLLSDSGFYLCAWSSLAVYEQYFGPGTRLTVT.

The chain uses TRBV7-9 and TRBJ2-6; D call uncertain. Germline lookup yields CDR1 SEHNR and CDR2 FQNEAQ (reference sequence). V was clipped by 8 bases and J by 0 bases, with 17 bases between them. CDR3 size: 17 residues. CDR3 sequence: CASPWAGSPSGANVLTF. The CDR3 DNA reads TGTGCCAGCCCCTGGGCTGGATCTCCCTCTGGGGCCAACGTCCTGACTTTC.

A few counts support this clonotype. The chain recombines TRBV10-3 with TRBJ2-1, with unresolved D. Trimming took off 8 bases at V and 12 bases at J, with 20 bases between the two ends. The length of the CDR3 is 13 residues. The germline CDR1 and CDR2 sequences are ENHRY and SYGVKD. CDR3 in DNA: TGTGCCATCCAGGACGGAGCGAAAGTGGGGCAGTTCTTC. Translation gives CAIQDGAKVGQFF.

This clonotype was seen repeatedly, ten times or more. The chain employs TRBV7-9 and TRBJ1-2; D is unclear. V lost 4 bases to trimming and J lost 2 bases, with 14 bases between them. The CDR3 covers 15 residues. CDR1 SEHNR and CDR2 FQNEAQ come from the germline V gene (reference sequence). The CDR3 protein is CASSSISDGNYGYTF. The DNA of the CDR3 is TGTGCCAGCAGCTCAATATCGGACGGAAACTATGGCTACACCTTC.